This T cell receptor beta chain stems from a study of T cells in localized non-small cell lung cancer. Overall study results and limits: Uninvolved adjacent lung had higher T cell clonality than tumor and all other tissues. Sequencing covered just one tumor region, so heterogeneity cannot be ruled out. Adjacent lung had a median approximately 57 of the 100 largest tumor clones.

Assay: immunoSEQ multiplex PCR; the TCRdb copy retains only in-frame clones and omits some. The repertoire consists of under 35,000 clones, with 80% occurring once and the leading ten covering about 16%. J was trimmed by 4 bases and V by 6 bases; bases with no gene match: 8. The CDR3 runs 15 residues. Germline CDR1 SNHLY, CDR2 FYNNEI. Worth noting for this clone: Antigen: not known.

The source was peripheral blood, collected before any cancer treatment. The TCR sequence derives from an older male donor with stage III squamous cell lung carcinoma. The chain recombines TRBV2 with TRBJ1-5; TRBD1 agrees at 8 bases. The CDR3 sequence: CASRLLGQGNQPQHF. Written as DNA, the CDR3 is TGTGCCAGCAGGTTACTTGGACAGGGAAATCAGCCCCAGCATTTT. The entire variable domain, with the rest obtained from reference TRBV2 and TRBJ1-5, is as follows: EPEVTQTPSHQVTQMGQEVILRCVPISNHLYFYWYRQILGQKVEFLVSFYNNEISEKSEIFDDQFSVERPDGSNFTLKIRSTKLEDSAMYFCASRLLGQGNQPQHFGDGTRLSIL.